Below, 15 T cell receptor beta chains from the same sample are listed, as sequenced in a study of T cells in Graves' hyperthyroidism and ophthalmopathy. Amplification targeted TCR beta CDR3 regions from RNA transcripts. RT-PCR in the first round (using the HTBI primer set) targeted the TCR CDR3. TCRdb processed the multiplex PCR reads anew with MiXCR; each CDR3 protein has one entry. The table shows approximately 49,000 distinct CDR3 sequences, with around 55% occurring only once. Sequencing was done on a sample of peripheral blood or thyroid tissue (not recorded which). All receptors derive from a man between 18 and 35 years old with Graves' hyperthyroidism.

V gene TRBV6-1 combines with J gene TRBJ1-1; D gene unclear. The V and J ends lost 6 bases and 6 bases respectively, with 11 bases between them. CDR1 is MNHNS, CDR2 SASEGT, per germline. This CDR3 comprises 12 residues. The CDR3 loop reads CASREHGAEAFF. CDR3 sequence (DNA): TGTGCCAGCAGAGAACACGGGGCTGAAGCTTTCTTT.

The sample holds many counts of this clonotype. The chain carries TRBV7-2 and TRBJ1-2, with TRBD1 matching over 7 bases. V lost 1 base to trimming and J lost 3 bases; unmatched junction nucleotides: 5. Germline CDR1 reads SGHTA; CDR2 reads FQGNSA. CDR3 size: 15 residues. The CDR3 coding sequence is TGTGCCAGCAGCTTAGGGGGACAGCTGCACTATGGCTACACCTTC. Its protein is CASSLGGQLHYGYTF.

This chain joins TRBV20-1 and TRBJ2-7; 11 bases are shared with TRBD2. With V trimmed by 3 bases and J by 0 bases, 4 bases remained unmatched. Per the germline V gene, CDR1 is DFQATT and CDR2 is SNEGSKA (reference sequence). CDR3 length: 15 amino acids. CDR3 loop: CSASGTSGHSYEQYF. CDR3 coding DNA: TGCAGTGCTAGCGGGACTAGCGGACACTCCTACGAGCAGTACTTC.

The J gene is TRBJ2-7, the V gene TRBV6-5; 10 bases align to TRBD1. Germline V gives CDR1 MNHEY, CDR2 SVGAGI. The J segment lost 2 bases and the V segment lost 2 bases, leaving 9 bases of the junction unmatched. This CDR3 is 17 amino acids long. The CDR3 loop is CASSYQGQGTLPYEQYF. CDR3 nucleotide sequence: TGTGCCAGCAGTTACCAGGGACAGGGGACTTTACCCTACGAGCAGTACTTC.

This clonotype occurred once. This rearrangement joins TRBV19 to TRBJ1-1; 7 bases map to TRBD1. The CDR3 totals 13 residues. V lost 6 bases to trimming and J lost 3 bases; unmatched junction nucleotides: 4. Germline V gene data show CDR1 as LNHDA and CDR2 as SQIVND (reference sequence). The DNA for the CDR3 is TGTGCCAGTAGCTCGACAGGGCACACTGAAGCTTTCTTT. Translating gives CASSSTGHTEAFF.

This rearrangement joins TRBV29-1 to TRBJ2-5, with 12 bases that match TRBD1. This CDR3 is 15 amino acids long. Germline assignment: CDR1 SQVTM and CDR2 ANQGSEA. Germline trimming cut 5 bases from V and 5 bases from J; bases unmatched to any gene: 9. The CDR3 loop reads CSVTGTGGAGETQYF. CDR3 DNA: TGCAGCGTTACAGGGACAGGGGGCGCCGGCGAGACCCAGTACTTC.

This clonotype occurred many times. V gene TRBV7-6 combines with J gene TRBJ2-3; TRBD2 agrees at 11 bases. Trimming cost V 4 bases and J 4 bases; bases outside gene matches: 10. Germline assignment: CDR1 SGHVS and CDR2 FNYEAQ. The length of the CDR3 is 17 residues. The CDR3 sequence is CASSYRLAGPRPDTQYF. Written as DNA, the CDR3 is TGTGCCAGCAGCTATCGACTAGCGGGACCGCGACCAGATACGCAGTATTTT.

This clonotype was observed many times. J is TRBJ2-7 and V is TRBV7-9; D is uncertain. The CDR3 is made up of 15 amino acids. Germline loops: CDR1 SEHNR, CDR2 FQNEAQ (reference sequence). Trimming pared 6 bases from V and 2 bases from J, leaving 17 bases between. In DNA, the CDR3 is TGTGCCAGCAGTTCGACTGTGGGCAGGACCTACGAGCAGTACTTC. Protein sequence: CASSSTVGRTYEQYF.

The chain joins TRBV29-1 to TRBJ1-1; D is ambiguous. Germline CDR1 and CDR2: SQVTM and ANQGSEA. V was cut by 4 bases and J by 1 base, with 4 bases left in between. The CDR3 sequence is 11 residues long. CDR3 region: CSVGENTEAFF. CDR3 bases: TGCAGCGTTGGTGAGAACACTGAAGCTTTCTTT.

The CDR3 sequence is CASSLVPQGMNTEAFF. The CDR3 bases are TGCGCCAGCAGCTTGGTCCCGCAGGGGATGAACACTGAAGCTTTCTTT. The chain combines TRBV5-1 with TRBJ1-1; the D gene is possibly TRBD1 (6 bases). Trimming shortened V by 0 bases and J by 0 bases, and 12 bases separated the two germline ends. In germline, CDR1 is SGHRS, CDR2 YFSETQ. The CDR3 runs to 16 residues.

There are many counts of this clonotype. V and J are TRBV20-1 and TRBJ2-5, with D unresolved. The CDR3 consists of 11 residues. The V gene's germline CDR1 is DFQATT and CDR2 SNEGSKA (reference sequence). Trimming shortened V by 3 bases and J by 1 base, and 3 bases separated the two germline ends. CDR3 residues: CSASPQETQYF. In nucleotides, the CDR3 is TGCAGTGCTAGCCCCCAAGAGACCCAGTACTTC.

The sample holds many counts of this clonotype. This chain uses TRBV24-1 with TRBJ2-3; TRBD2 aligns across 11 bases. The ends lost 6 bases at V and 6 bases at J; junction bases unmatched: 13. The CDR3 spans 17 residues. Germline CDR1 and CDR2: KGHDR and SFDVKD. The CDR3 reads CATSRTSFSGGVDTQYF. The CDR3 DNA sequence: TGTGCCACCAGTCGAACCTCATTTAGCGGGGGGGTGGATACGCAGTATTTT.

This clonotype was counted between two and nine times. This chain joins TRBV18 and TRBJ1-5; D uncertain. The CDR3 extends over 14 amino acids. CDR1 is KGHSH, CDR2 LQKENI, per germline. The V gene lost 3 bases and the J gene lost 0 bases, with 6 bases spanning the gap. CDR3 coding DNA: TGTGCCAGCTCACCGGCACCTAGCAATCAGCCCCAGCATTTT. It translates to CASSPAPSNQPQHF.

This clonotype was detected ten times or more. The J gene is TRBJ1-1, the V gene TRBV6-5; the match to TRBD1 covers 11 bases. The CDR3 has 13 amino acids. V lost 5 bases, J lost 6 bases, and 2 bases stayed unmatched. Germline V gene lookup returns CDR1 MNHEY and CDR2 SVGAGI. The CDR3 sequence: CASSPGQGAEAFF. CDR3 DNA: TGTGCCAGCAGTCCGGGACAGGGGGCTGAAGCTTTCTTT.

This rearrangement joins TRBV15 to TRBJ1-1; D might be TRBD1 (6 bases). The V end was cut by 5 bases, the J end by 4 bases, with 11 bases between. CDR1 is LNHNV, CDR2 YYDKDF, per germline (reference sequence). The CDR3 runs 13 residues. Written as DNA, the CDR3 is TGTGCCACCAGCGCCGACAGGACCACTGAAGCTTTCTTT. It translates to CATSADRTTEAFF. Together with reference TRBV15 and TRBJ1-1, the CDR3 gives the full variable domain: DAMVIQNPRYQVTQFGKPVTLSCSQTLNHNVMYWYQQKSSQAPKLLFHYYDKDFNNEADTPDNFQSRRPNTSFCFLDIRSPGLGDTAMYLCATSADRTTEAFFGQGTRLTVV.